This T cell receptor (beta chain) was identified in a study of OX40 agonist ivuxolimab in advanced cancers. Assay: immunoSEQ multiplex PCR; the TCRdb copy retains only in-frame clones and omits some. The data contain around 70,000 clones, around four fifths of them singletons. V was trimmed by 7 bases and J by 0 bases, leaving 16 bases between them. The CDR3 is 15 amino acids. CDR1 and CDR2 (germline): SEHNR, FQNEAQ (reference sequence). This material consisted of CD4+ or CD8+ T cells sorted from blood, taken in a trial of the OX40 agonist ivuxolimab. The TCR originated in an adult with an advanced solid tumor such as melanoma, head and neck, liver or kidney cancer. This chain connects TRBV7-9 to TRBJ2-7; tentative D call: TRBD2 (7 bases). The CDR3 coding sequence is TGTGCCAGCACCTGGGGGGGCAGCATCTCCTACGAGCAGTACTTC. The encoded protein is CASTWGGSISYEQYF.